The rows below give T cell receptor beta chains drawn from one sample of a study of graft-versus-host responses after intestinal transplantation. The table came from immunoSEQ multiplex PCR; TCRdb's copy has only in-frame clones and leaves some out. There are 100,000 or so clones in the sample; about 90% occur only once, and around 0.18% lies in the top ten. Their antigens remain unidentified. The sequences come from unstimulated CD4+ T cells sorted from spleen or lymph node cells, collected before intestinal transplant. These receptors came from a human donor who received an intestinal transplant. CDR3s include the opening cysteine and the closing phenylalanine or tryptophan. A D gene is named only where the DNA matches it firmly. Rows may omit the clone size; those that give it use once, few, many or a size class.

cdr3_aa: CASSFQGGRTNSPLHF
cdr3_nt: TGTGCCAGCAGCTTCCAGGGGGGACGGACTAATTCACCCCTCCACTTT
j_call: TRBJ1-6
cdr3_length: 16
clone_size: NA
v_call: TRBV11-2
d_call: TRBD1

cdr3_aa: CASSQGPGQLYGYTF
cdr3_nt: TGTGCCAGCAGCCAAGGTCCGGGACAGCTATATGGCTACACCTTC
j_call: TRBJ1-2
cdr3_length: 15
clone_size: NA
v_call: TRBV14
d_call: TRBD1

cdr3_aa: CASSLRVYGYTF
cdr3_nt: TGTGCCAGCAGTTTAAGAGTCTATGGCTACACCTTC
j_call: TRBJ1-2
cdr3_length: 12
clone_size: NA
v_call: TRBV28
d_call: NA

cdr3_aa: CASSPLSQTKVTDTQYF
cdr3_nt: TGTGCCAGCAGTCCCCTTTCGCAGACTAAGGTCACAGATACGCAGTATTTT
j_call: TRBJ2-3
cdr3_length: 17
clone_size: NA
v_call: TRBV27
d_call: NA

cdr3_aa: CASSQSTSGSTDTQYF
cdr3_nt: TGTGCCAGCAGCCAAAGTACTAGCGGAAGCACAGATACGCAGTATTTT
j_call: TRBJ2-3
cdr3_length: 16
clone_size: few
v_call: TRBV4-2
d_call: TRBD2

cdr3_aa: CASSDRGSSPLHF
cdr3_nt: TGCGCCAGCTCAGACAGGGGGTCGTCACCCCTCCACTTT
j_call: TRBJ1-6
cdr3_length: 13
clone_size: NA
v_call: TRBV5-1
d_call: TRBD1

cdr3_aa: CAWRSSSGRTDTQYF
cdr3_nt: TGTGCCTGGAGGTCGTCTAGCGGGCGCACAGATACGCAGTATTTT
j_call: TRBJ2-3
cdr3_length: 15
clone_size: NA
v_call: TRBV30
d_call: TRBD2

cdr3_aa: CASTAAGVRYTGELFF
cdr3_nt: TGTGCCAGCACCGCAGCGGGAGTTCGATACACCGGGGAGCTGTTTTTT
j_call: TRBJ2-2
cdr3_length: 16
clone_size: NA
v_call: TRBV5-4
d_call: TRBD2

cdr3_aa: CASSDRGGYEQYF
cdr3_nt: TGTGCCAGCAGCGACAGGGGGGGCTACGAGCAGTACTTC
j_call: TRBJ2-7
cdr3_length: 13
clone_size: NA
v_call: TRBV7-9
d_call: TRBD1

cdr3_aa: CAWSVPPGTNYGYTF
cdr3_nt: TGTGCCTGGAGTGTACCGCCAGGAACTAACTATGGCTACACCTTC
j_call: TRBJ1-2
cdr3_length: 15
clone_size: NA
v_call: TRBV30
d_call: NA

cdr3_aa: CASSQRQWGNTIYF
cdr3_nt: TGTGCCAGCAGCCAGAGACAGTGGGGAAACACCATATATTTT
j_call: TRBJ1-3
cdr3_length: 14
clone_size: few
v_call: TRBV7-2
d_call: NA

cdr3_aa: CASSARGLSQETQYF
cdr3_nt: TGTGCCAGCAGCGCAAGGGGACTTTCCCAAGAGACCCAGTACTTC
j_call: TRBJ2-5
cdr3_length: 15
clone_size: NA
v_call: TRBV9
d_call: NA

cdr3_aa: CASQVGTTGANQPQHF
cdr3_nt: TGTGCCAGCCAAGTGGGAACAACAGGGGCAAATCAGCCCCAGCATTTT
j_call: TRBJ1-5
cdr3_length: 16
clone_size: NA
v_call: TRBV6-6
d_call: TRBD1

cdr3_aa: CASSEVAGRYLSGNTIYF
cdr3_nt: TGTGCCAGCAGTGAGGTGGCGGGACGGTACCTCTCTGGAAACACCATATATTTT
j_call: TRBJ1-3
cdr3_length: 18
clone_size: NA
v_call: TRBV6-1
d_call: NA

cdr3_aa: CASSNSYSNQPQHF
cdr3_nt: TGTGCCAGCAGTAACAGCTATAGCAATCAGCCCCAGCATTTT
j_call: TRBJ1-5
cdr3_length: 14
clone_size: NA
v_call: TRBV25-1
d_call: NA

cdr3_aa: CASSLGSLPGDETQYF
cdr3_nt: TGCGCCAGCAGCTTGGGTTCCCTCCCGGGGGATGAGACCCAGTACTTC
j_call: TRBJ2-5
cdr3_length: 16
clone_size: NA
v_call: TRBV5-1
d_call: NA

cdr3_aa: CASRRTGVNTEAFF
cdr3_nt: TGTGCCAGCAGAAGGACAGGGGTGAACACTGAAGCTTTCTTT
j_call: TRBJ1-1
cdr3_length: 14
clone_size: few
v_call: TRBV2
d_call: TRBD1

cdr3_aa: CASSYSFGQGYGYTF
cdr3_nt: TGTGCCAGCAGTTACTCTTTTGGACAGGGGTATGGCTACACCTTC
j_call: TRBJ1-2
cdr3_length: 15
clone_size: NA
v_call: TRBV6-6
d_call: TRBD1

cdr3_aa: CASSRGQGYEQYF
cdr3_nt: TGTGCCAGCAGTAGGGGACAGGGGTACGAGCAGTACTTC
j_call: TRBJ2-7
cdr3_length: 13
clone_size: few
v_call: TRBV6-5
d_call: TRBD1

cdr3_aa: CSVASRLSNTIYF
cdr3_nt: TGCAGCGTTGCCAGCAGGTTGTCAAACACCATATATTTT
j_call: TRBJ1-3
cdr3_length: 13
clone_size: NA
v_call: TRBV29-1
d_call: NA

cdr3_aa: CASRRETGPYEQYF
cdr3_nt: TGTGCCAGCAGACGCGAGACAGGGCCCTACGAGCAGTACTTC
j_call: TRBJ2-7
cdr3_length: 14
clone_size: few
v_call: TRBV6-6
d_call: TRBD1

cdr3_aa: CASSQTLRSADTQYF
cdr3_nt: TGTGCCAGCAGCCAAACTCTTCGGAGCGCAGATACGCAGTATTTT
j_call: TRBJ2-3
cdr3_length: 15
clone_size: NA
v_call: TRBV4-2
d_call: NA

cdr3_aa: CASSAHYQGGNEQFF
cdr3_nt: TGTGCCAGCAGCGCCCACTATCAGGGGGGCAATGAGCAGTTCTTC
j_call: TRBJ2-1
cdr3_length: 15
clone_size: NA
v_call: TRBV9
d_call: NA

cdr3_aa: CASRGQGDSPLHF
cdr3_nt: TGTGCCAGTAGGGGCCAGGGGGATTCACCCCTCCACTTT
j_call: TRBJ1-6
cdr3_length: 13
clone_size: NA
v_call: TRBV19
d_call: TRBD1

cdr3_aa: CASSVNQRGEETQYF
cdr3_nt: TGTGCCAGCAGCGTAAACCAGCGGGGGGAAGAGACCCAGTACTTC
j_call: TRBJ2-5
cdr3_length: 15
clone_size: NA
v_call: TRBV9
d_call: TRBD2

cdr3_aa: CASTRSGANVLTF
cdr3_nt: TGTGCCAGTACCCGCTCTGGGGCCAACGTCCTGACTTTC
j_call: TRBJ2-6
cdr3_length: 13
clone_size: NA
v_call: TRBV19
d_call: NA

cdr3_aa: CASSTSGGPGNTIYF
cdr3_nt: NA
j_call: TRBJ1-3
cdr3_length: 15
clone_size: few
v_call: TRBV6-1
d_call: NA

cdr3_aa: CASRVLLRTGSGYTF
cdr3_nt: TGTGCCAGTAGGGTCTTATTAAGGACAGGGAGTGGCTACACCTTC
j_call: TRBJ1-2
cdr3_length: 15
clone_size: NA
v_call: TRBV19
d_call: TRBD1

cdr3_aa: CASSRNREYEQYF
cdr3_nt: TGTGCCAGCAGCCGTAACAGGGAGTACGAGCAGTACTTC
j_call: TRBJ2-7
cdr3_length: 13
clone_size: NA
v_call: TRBV6-6
d_call: NA

cdr3_aa: CSVGEGGGSPLHF
cdr3_nt: TGCAGCGTTGGTGAGGGTGGGGGGTCACCCCTCCACTTT
j_call: TRBJ1-6
cdr3_length: 13
clone_size: NA
v_call: TRBV29-1
d_call: NA

cdr3_aa: CASSRQDYSGNTIYF
cdr3_nt: TGTGCCAGCAGCCGACAGGATTACTCTGGAAACACCATATATTTT
j_call: TRBJ1-3
cdr3_length: 15
clone_size: once
v_call: TRBV7-2
d_call: NA

cdr3_aa: CASSLSSGQGPDGYTF
cdr3_nt: TGTGCCAGCAGCTTATCCTCGGGACAGGGCCCTGATGGCTACACCTTC
j_call: TRBJ1-2
cdr3_length: 16
clone_size: NA
v_call: TRBV7-2
d_call: TRBD1

cdr3_aa: CASSRIAGGPHEQFF
cdr3_nt: TGTGCCAGCTCAAGAATAGCGGGAGGGCCTCATGAGCAGTTCTTC
j_call: TRBJ2-1
cdr3_length: 15
clone_size: NA
v_call: TRBV18
d_call: TRBD2

cdr3_aa: CASSQTGTYGYTF
cdr3_nt: TGTGCCAGTAGTCAAACAGGGACCTATGGCTACACCTTC
j_call: TRBJ1-2
cdr3_length: 13
clone_size: NA
v_call: TRBV19
d_call: NA

cdr3_aa: CASSIGGLLNSPLHF
cdr3_nt: TGTGCCAGCAGTATTGGGGGACTGCTGAATTCACCCCTCCACTTT
j_call: TRBJ1-6
cdr3_length: 15
clone_size: once
v_call: TRBV27
d_call: NA

cdr3_aa: CASSEIPSGNTIYF
cdr3_nt: TGTGCCAGCAGTGAAATCCCTTCCGGAAACACCATATATTTT
j_call: TRBJ1-3
cdr3_length: 14
clone_size: once
v_call: TRBV6-1
d_call: NA

cdr3_aa: CASSLTNTLNTEAFF
cdr3_nt: TGCGCCAGCAGCCTTACGAACACCCTGAACACTGAAGCTTTCTTT
j_call: TRBJ1-1
cdr3_length: 15
clone_size: once
v_call: TRBV4-1
d_call: NA

cdr3_aa: CASSQIAGGLNEQFF
cdr3_nt: TGCGCCAGCAGCCAGATAGCGGGGGGGCTTAATGAGCAGTTCTTC
j_call: TRBJ2-1
cdr3_length: 15
clone_size: NA
v_call: TRBV4-1
d_call: TRBD2

cdr3_aa: CASSQDSRETQYF
cdr3_nt: TGTGCCAGCAGCCAAGATAGTAGAGAGACCCAGTACTTC
j_call: TRBJ2-5
cdr3_length: 13
clone_size: NA
v_call: TRBV4-2
d_call: NA

cdr3_aa: CASSLDRGRDTQYF
cdr3_nt: TGTGCCAGCAGCTTGGACAGGGGGAGAGATACGCAGTATTTT
j_call: TRBJ2-3
cdr3_length: 14
clone_size: NA
v_call: TRBV5-4
d_call: TRBD1

cdr3_aa: CAWSSGGLGQTQYF
cdr3_nt: TGTGCCTGGAGTTCGGGCGGTCTGGGGCAGACCCAGTACTTC
j_call: TRBJ2-5
cdr3_length: 14
clone_size: NA
v_call: TRBV30
d_call: NA

cdr3_aa: CASSGAYEQYF
cdr3_nt: TGTGCCAGCAGTGGGGCGTACGAGCAGTACTTC
j_call: TRBJ2-7
cdr3_length: 11
clone_size: NA
v_call: TRBV6-1
d_call: NA

cdr3_aa: CASSQGQAVSSYEQYF
cdr3_nt: TGCGCCAGCAGCCAAGGACAGGCGGTGAGCTCCTACGAGCAGTACTTC
j_call: TRBJ2-7
cdr3_length: 16
clone_size: NA
v_call: TRBV4-3
d_call: NA